What follows are 4 T cell receptor beta chains derived from one specimen sequenced in a study of blood T cell repertoires in COVID-19 (dated by TCRdb to the early 2020s). Library preparation was by the immunoSEQ multiplex PCR assay. TCRdb obtained this table from immuneACCESS and retained in-frame rearrangements with V and J assigned. These tables miss some clones; where compared with another copy, unresolved V genes account for less than half of the shortfall, and the remainder is unexplained. This sample holds some 220,000 clones; about 83% were observed only once. Around 1.3% of the sample rests with the top ten. Sequenced material: peripheral blood. The receptors shown here come from a woman aged 25 to 39 with COVID-19, enrolled during active disease.

The chain has TRBV11-2 and TRBJ2-1, with D uncertain. This CDR3 region has 14 residues. CDR1 SGHAT and CDR2 FQNNGV come from the germline V gene. With 1 base removed from V and 4 bases from J, the gap between germline ends came to 8 bases. DNA of the CDR3: TGTGCCAGCAGCTTAGGCGGAGCGTACAATGAGCAGTTCTTC. Translation: CASSLGGAYNEQFF.

In DNA form, the CDR3 reads TGTGCCAGCAGTACCTCCCAGACTAACTATGGCTACACCTTC. It encodes CASSTSQTNYGYTF. J is TRBJ1-2 and V is TRBV28; no reliable D call. The CDR3 consists of 14 residues. The V end was cut by 5 bases, the J end by 0 bases, with 10 bases between. From germline, CDR1 is MDHEN and CDR2 SYDVKM.

The J gene is TRBJ2-7, the V gene TRBV9; D is possibly TRBD2 (5 bases). Germline CDR1 reads SGDLS; CDR2 reads YYNGEE. V lost 1 base and J lost 2, with 10 bases in between. The CDR3 length is 14 residues. The CDR3: CASSVNGKAYEQYF. In DNA, the CDR3 is TGTGCCAGCAGCGTAAACGGGAAGGCCTACGAGCAGTACTTC.

This clone was seen once. V usage is TRBV19 and J usage is TRBJ2-3; TRBD2 matches at 11 bases. The CDR3 runs to 17 residues. J lost 5 bases, V lost 6 bases, and 13 bases had no gene match. CDR1 LNHDA and CDR2 SQIVND come from the germline V gene (reference sequence). CDR3 in DNA: TGTGCCAGTAGAAGCGGGACTAGCGGAGACCAGATAGATACGCAGTATTTT. Translation: CASRSGTSGDQIDTQYF.